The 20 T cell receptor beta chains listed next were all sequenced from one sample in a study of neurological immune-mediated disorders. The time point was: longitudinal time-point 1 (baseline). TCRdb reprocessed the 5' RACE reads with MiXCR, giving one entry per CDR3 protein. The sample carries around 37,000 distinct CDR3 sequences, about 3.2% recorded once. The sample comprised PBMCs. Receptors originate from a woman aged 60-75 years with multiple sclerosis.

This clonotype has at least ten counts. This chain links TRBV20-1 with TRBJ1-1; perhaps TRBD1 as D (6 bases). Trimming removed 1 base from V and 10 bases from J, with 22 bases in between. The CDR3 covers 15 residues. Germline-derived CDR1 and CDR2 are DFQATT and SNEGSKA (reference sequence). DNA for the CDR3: TGCAGTGCTAGAGGCCTTTTCAGGGGCAATTCGGGAGCTTTCTTT. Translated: CSARGLFRGNSGAFF.

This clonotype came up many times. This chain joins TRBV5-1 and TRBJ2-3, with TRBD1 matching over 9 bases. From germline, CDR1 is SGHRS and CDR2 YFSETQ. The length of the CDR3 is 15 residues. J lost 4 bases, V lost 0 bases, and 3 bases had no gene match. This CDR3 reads CASSLDRGRSDTQYF. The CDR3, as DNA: TGCGCCAGCAGCTTGGACAGGGGGCGATCAGATACGCAGTATTTT.

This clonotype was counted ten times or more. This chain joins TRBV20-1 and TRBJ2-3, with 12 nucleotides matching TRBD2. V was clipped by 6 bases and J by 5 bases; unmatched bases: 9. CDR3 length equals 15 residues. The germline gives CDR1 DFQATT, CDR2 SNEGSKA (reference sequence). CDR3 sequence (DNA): TGCAGTGCCATCCTAGCGGGGGGGCCTATAGATACGCAGTATTTT. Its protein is CSAILAGGPIDTQYF.

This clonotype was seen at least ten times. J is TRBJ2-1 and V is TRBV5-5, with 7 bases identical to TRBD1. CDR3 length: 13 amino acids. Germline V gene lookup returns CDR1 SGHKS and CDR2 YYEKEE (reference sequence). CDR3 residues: CASSTGPNNEQFF. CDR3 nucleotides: TGTGCTTCATCGACAGGGCCTAACAATGAGCAGTTCTTC.

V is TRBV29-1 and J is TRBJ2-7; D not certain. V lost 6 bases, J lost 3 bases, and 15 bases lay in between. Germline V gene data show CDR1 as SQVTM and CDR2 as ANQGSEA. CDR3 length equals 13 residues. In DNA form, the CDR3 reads TGCAGCGTCAGCTACCTCCGGAGCTACGAGCAGTACTTC. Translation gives CSVSYLRSYEQYF.

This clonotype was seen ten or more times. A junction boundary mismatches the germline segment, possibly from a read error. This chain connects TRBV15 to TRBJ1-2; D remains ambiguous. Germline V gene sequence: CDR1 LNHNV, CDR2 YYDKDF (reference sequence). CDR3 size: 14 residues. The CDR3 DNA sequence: TGTGCCACCAACAGAGAGGCCCTTAACTATGGCTACACCTTC. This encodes CATNREALNYGYTF.

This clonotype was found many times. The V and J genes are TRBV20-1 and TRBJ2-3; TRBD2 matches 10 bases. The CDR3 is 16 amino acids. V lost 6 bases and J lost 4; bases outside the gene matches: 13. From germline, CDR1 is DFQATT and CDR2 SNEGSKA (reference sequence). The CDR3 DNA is TGCAGTGCCCCCCGGGCTAGCGGGGGCCGGGCAGATACGCAGTATTTT. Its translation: CSAPRASGGRADTQYF.

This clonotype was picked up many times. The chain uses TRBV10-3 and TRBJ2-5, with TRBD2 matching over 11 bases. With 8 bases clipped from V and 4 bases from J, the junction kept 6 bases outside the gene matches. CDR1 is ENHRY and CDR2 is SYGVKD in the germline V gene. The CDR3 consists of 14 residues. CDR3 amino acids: CAIAPGLAVETQYF. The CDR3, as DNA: TGTGCCATCGCCCCGGGACTAGCGGTAGAGACCCAGTACTTC.

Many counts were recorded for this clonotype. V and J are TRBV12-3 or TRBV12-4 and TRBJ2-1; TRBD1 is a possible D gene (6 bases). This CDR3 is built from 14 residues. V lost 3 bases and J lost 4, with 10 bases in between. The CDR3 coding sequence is TGTGCCAGCAGTTTCGGCCAGGGGTACAATGAGCAGTTCTTC. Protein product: CASSFGQGYNEQFF.

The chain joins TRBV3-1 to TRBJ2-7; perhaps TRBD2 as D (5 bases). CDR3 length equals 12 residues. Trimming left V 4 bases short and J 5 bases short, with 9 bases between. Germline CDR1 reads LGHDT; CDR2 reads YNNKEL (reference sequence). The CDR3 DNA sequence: TGTGCCAGCAGCCCGGAGGCTAACGAGCAGTACTTC. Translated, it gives CASSPEANEQYF.

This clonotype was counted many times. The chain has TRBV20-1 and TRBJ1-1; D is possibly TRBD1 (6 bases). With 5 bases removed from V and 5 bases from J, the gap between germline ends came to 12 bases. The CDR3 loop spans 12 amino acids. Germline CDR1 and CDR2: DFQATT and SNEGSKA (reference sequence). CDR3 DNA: TGCAGTGCTGAACAGGGAGGAACTGAAGCTTTCTTT. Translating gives CSAEQGGTEAFF.

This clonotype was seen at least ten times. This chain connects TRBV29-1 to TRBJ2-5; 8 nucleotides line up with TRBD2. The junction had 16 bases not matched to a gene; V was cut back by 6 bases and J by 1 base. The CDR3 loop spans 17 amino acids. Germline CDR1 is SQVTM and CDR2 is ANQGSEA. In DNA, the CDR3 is TGCAGCGTCCCGGGGGGACTAGGGCATTCTTTCCAAGAGACCCAGTACTTC. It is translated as CSVPGGLGHSFQETQYF.

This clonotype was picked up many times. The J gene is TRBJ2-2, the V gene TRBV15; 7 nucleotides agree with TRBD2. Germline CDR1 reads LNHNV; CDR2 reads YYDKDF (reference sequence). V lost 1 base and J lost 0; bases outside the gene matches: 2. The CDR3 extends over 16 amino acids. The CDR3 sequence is CATSRARGANTGELFF. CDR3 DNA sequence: TGTGCCACCAGCAGAGCCCGGGGGGCGAACACCGGGGAGCTGTTTTTT.

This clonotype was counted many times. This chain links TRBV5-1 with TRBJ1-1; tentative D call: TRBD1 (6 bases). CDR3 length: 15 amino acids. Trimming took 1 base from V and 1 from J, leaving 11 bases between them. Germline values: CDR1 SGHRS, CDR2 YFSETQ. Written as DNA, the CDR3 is TGCGCCAGCAGCTTGATTCGAGGGGGGAACACTGAAGCTTTCTTT. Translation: CASSLIRGGNTEAFF.

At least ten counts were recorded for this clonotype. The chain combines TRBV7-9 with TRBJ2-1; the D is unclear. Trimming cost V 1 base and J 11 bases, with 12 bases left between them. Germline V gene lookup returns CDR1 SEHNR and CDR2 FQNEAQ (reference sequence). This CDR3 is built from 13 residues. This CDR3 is CASSLVGPQKQFF. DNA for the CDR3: TGTGCCAGCAGCTTAGTTGGGCCCCAGAAGCAGTTCTTC.

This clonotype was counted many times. CDR3 in DNA: TGTGCCATCAGTGAGGGAAGGAGGGGCTTTGGAAACACCATATATTTT. Protein product: CAISEGRRGFGNTIYF. The gene calls are TRBV10-3 and TRBJ1-3; perhaps TRBD1 as D (5 bases). The germline V and J ends were trimmed by 2 bases and 3 bases, with 14 bases remaining between them. CDR1 ENHRY and CDR2 SYGVKD come from the germline V gene. The CDR3 sequence is 16 residues long.

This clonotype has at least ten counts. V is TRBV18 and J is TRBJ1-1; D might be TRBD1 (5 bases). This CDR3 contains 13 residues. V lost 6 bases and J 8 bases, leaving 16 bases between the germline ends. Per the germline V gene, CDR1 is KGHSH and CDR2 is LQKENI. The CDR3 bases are TGTGCCAGCTCCCAAACCCAGACAGCAGAAGCTTTCTTT. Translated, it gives CASSQTQTAEAFF.

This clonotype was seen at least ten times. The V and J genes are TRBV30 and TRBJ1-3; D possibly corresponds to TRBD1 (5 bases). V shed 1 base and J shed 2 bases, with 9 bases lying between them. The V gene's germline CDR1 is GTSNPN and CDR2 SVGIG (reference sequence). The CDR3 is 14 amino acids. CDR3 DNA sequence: TGTGCCTGGAGTGCCGGGACGGCTGGAAACACCATATATTTT. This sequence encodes CAWSAGTAGNTIYF.

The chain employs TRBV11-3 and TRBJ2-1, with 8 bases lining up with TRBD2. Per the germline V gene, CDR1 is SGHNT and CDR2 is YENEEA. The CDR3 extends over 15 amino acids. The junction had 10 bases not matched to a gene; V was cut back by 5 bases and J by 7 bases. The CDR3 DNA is TGTGCCAGCAGCACCGGGACTAGGGAAACGAATGAGCAGTTCTTC. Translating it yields CASSTGTRETNEQFF.

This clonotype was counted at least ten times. Here the CDR3 reads CASSVDLGLAGETQYF. Written as DNA, the CDR3 is TGCGCCAGCAGCGTTGACCTGGGACTAGCCGGGGAGACCCAGTACTTC. V is TRBV5-1 and J is TRBJ2-5; 9 nucleotides agree with TRBD2. This CDR3 has 16 residues. Trimming removed 4 bases from V and 5 bases from J; junction bases left unmatched: 12. From germline, CDR1 is SGHRS and CDR2 YFSETQ. The whole variable domain, remainder taken from reference TRBV5-1 and TRBJ2-5, is KAGVTQTPRYLIKTRGQQVTLSCSPISGHRSVSWYQQTPGQGLQFLFEYFSETQRNKGNFPGRFSGRQFSNSRSEMNVSTLELGDSALYLCASSVDLGLAGETQYFGPGTRLLVL.